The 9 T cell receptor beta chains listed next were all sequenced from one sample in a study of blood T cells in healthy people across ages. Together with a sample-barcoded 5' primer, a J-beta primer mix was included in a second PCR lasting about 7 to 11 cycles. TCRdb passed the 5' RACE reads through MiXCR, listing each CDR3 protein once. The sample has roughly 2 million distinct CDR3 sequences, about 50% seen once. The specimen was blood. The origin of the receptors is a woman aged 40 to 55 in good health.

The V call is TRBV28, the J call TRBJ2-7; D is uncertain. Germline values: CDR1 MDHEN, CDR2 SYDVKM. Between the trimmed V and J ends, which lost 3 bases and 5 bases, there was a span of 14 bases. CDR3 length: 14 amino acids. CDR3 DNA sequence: TGTGCCAGCAGTTTCTTGGCCAGCTCGAACGAGCAGTACTTC. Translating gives CASSFLASSNEQYF.

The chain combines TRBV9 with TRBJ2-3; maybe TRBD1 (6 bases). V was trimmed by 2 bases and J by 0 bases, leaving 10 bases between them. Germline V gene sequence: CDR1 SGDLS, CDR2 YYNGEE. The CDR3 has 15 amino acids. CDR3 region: CASSVKGGSTDTQYF. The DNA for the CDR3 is TGTGCCAGCAGCGTTAAAGGGGGAAGCACAGATACGCAGTATTTT.

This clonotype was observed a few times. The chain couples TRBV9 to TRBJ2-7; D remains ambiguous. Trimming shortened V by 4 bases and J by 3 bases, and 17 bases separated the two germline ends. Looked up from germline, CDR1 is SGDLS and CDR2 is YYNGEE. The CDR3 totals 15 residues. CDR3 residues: CASSPSQGPFYEQYF. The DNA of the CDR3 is TGTGCCAGCAGCCCCTCCCAAGGGCCATTCTACGAGCAGTACTTC.

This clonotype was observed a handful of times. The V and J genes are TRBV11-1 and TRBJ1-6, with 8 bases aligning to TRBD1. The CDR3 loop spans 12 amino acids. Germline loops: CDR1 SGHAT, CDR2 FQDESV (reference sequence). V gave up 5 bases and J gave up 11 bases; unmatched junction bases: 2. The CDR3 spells CASSLDRAPLHF. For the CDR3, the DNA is TGTGCCAGCAGCCTGGACAGGGCACCCCTCCACTTT.

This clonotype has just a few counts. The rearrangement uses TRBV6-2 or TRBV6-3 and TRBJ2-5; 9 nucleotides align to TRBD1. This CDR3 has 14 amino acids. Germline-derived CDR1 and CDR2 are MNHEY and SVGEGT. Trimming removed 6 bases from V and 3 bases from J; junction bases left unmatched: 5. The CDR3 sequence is CASSEDRGKETQYF. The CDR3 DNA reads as TGTGCCAGCAGCGAGGACAGGGGAAAAGAGACCCAGTACTTC.

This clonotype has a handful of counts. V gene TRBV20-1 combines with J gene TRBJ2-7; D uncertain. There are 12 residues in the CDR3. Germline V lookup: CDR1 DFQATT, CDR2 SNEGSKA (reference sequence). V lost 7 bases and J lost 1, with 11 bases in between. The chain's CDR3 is CSVHLGSYEQYF. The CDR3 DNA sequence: TGCAGTGTACATTTGGGATCCTACGAGCAGTACTTC.

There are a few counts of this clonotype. The CDR3 nucleotides read TGTGCCAGCAGCCGCGCCGGGAGTCGTGAGCAGTTCTTC. Its protein is CASSRAGSREQFF. This chain uses TRBV6-5 with TRBJ2-1, with D maybe TRBD2 (6 bases). The CDR3 contains 13 residues. Trimming took 6 bases from V and 9 from J, leaving 15 bases between them. CDR1 and CDR2 (germline): MNHEY, SVGAGI.

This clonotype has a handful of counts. The CDR3 DNA reads as TGTGCCAGCAGCGCCTTCGGGGGAAGCTACAATGAGCAGTTCTTC. Translating it yields CASSAFGGSYNEQFF. This chain links TRBV9 with TRBJ2-1; D may be TRBD2 (6 bases). Germline-derived CDR1 and CDR2 are SGDLS and YYNGEE. Deletions cut 3 bases from V and 3 bases from J, with 13 bases between. The CDR3 sequence is 15 residues long.

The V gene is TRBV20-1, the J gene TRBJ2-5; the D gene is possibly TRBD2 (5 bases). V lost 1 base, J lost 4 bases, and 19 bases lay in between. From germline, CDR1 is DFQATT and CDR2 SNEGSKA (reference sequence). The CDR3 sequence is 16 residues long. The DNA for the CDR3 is TGCAGTGCTAGAGTTACGGGGTCCCGAGGTGGAGAGACCCAGTACTTC. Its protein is CSARVTGSRGGETQYF.